The 22 T cell receptor beta chains given below trace back to one sample, sequenced in a study of blood T cells in healthy people across ages (dated by TCRdb to the mid-2010s). The library was generated by 5' RACE. Sequencing used an Illumina HiSeq 2500. A second PCR of about 6 to 11 cycles was performed with a sample-barcoded 5' primer and a J-beta primer mix. Clones were called with MiXCR by TCRdb after fastp trimmed the public reads at Q25, and only in-frame beta chains were retained. One record per CDR3 amino acid sequence lists the most common genes and DNA. This sample is represented by some 730,000 distinct CDR3 sequences; 22% of them were singletons. The ten largest clones take up less than 25% of the sample. Sequenced material: blood. The receptors originated from a man between 65 and 85 years old in good health.

This sequence joins TRBV6-5 and TRBJ1-6; 10 positions agree with TRBD1. Germline CDR1 and CDR2: MNHEY and SVGAGI. V gave up 0 bases and J gave up 5 bases; unmatched junction bases: 7. This CDR3 spans 18 amino acids. The CDR3 DNA is TGTGCCAGCAGTTACTCGCGGGACAGGGGACGAAATAATTCACCCCTCCACTTT. This sequence encodes CASSYSRDRGRNNSPLHF.

Only a few counts were recorded for this clonotype. A read error is possible here, since a much larger clone lies one base away. The CDR3 region is CASKASGRETQYF. The CDR3 nucleotides are TGTGCCAGCAAGGCTAGCGGGAGAGAGACCCAGTACTTC. The rearrangement links TRBV6-5 to TRBJ2-5; 10 bases fit TRBD2. The CDR3 totals 13 residues. Germline-derived CDR1 and CDR2 are MNHEY and SVGAGI. With V trimmed by 7 bases and J by 4 bases, 3 bases remained unmatched.

The genes are TRBV6-1 and TRBJ2-1; D is possibly TRBD1 (5 bases). The CDR3 spans 17 residues. The V gene lost 1 base and the J gene lost 6 bases, with 19 bases spanning the gap. The germline gives CDR1 MNHNS, CDR2 SASEGT. CDR3 nucleotides: TGTGCCAGCAGTGAAGGTTCGCGCAGGGCAGGGTTCAATGAGCAGTTCTTC. As protein: CASSEGSRRAGFNEQFF.

The V call is TRBV6-2 or TRBV6-3, the J call TRBJ2-3, with 7 nucleotides matching TRBD1. The CDR3 has 15 residues. CDR1 MNHEY and CDR2 SVGEGT come from the germline V gene. Unmatched junction bases numbered 10, after V lost 7 bases and J lost 3 bases. The CDR3 region has the DNA TGTGCCAGCACCGACCGGACAGGAGTGACAGATACGCAGTATTTT. Its protein product is CASTDRTGVTDTQYF.

This rearrangement joins TRBV4-1 to TRBJ1-6; 8 bases are a match to TRBD1. Germline assignment: CDR1 MGHRA and CDR2 YSYEKL. V was pared by 1 base and J by 10 bases, with 6 bases of the junction left unmatched. This CDR3 contains 15 residues. CDR3: CASSQVDREVSPLHF. The DNA of the CDR3 is TGCGCCAGCAGCCAAGTGGACAGGGAAGTCTCACCCCTCCACTTT.

The chain carries TRBV5-1 and TRBJ2-5; 9 nucleotides align to TRBD2. The V and J ends lost 0 bases and 3 bases, in that order; junction bases with no gene match: 9. Germline CDR1 reads SGHRS; CDR2 reads YFSETQ. This CDR3 is 17 amino acids long. CDR3 nucleotides: TGCGCCAGCAGCTTGGGGTCGACTAGCGGAGTTAAAGAGACCCAGTACTTC. Protein: CASSLGSTSGVKETQYF. The full variable domain, its missing parts supplied by reference TRBV5-1 and TRBJ2-5, is KAGVTQTPRYLIKTRGQQVTLSCSPISGHRSVSWYQQTPGQGLQFLFEYFSETQRNKGNFPGRFSGRQFSNSRSEMNVSTLELGDSALYLCASSLGSTSGVKETQYFGPGTRLLVL.

The CDR3 sequence: CASSVTGTVYTDTQYF. The CDR3 nucleotides are TGTGCCAGCAGCGTGACCGGGACAGTCTACACAGATACGCAGTATTTT. The chain has TRBV9 and TRBJ2-3; 7 bases map to TRBD1. J lost 2 bases, V lost 2 bases, and 8 bases had no gene match. The CDR3 is made up of 16 amino acids. Germline CDR1 SGDLS, CDR2 YYNGEE.

This clonotype was seen ten or more times. The J gene is TRBJ2-5, the V gene TRBV6-6, with 12 bases matching TRBD1. J gave up 5 bases and V 6 bases, and 10 bases lay outside the gene matches. Germline CDR1 and CDR2: MNHNY and SVGAGI (reference sequence). This CDR3 contains 16 residues. The CDR3 DNA sequence: TGTGCCAGCAGATTTCCGGGACAGGGGGCTTTTGAGACCCAGTACTTC. Translated: CASRFPGQGAFETQYF.

The table lists this clonotype with a few counts. This sequence joins TRBV12-3 or TRBV12-4 and TRBJ2-4; 8 positions agree with TRBD2. Trimming cost V 3 bases and J 10 bases; bases outside gene matches: 11. This CDR3 region has 15 residues. In DNA form, the CDR3 reads TGTGCCAGCAGTTTTGGGCCCTACGGGACTAGAATTCAGTACTTC. Protein sequence: CASSFGPYGTRIQYF.

In this sample, this clonotype turned up a few times. V gene TRBV18 combines with J gene TRBJ1-6; D not certain. This CDR3 has 14 residues. V lost 2 bases, J lost 9 bases, and 11 bases lay in between. Germline CDR1 KGHSH, CDR2 LQKENI. CDR3 in DNA: TGTGCCAGCTCACCAGGGCAGCCCAGTTCACCCCTCCACTTT. It specifies CASSPGQPSSPLHF.

This clonotype was observed a handful of times. The chain combines TRBV5-6 with TRBJ2-5; D may be TRBD1 (5 bases). The CDR3 contains 15 residues. In germline, CDR1 is SGHDT, CDR2 YYEEEE. Trimming left V 0 bases short and J 4 bases short, with 13 bases between. The CDR3 reads CASSLAWAGRETQYF. The DNA for the CDR3 is TGTGCCAGCAGCTTGGCCTGGGCAGGGCGAGAGACCCAGTACTTC.

The chain is built from TRBV5-1 and TRBJ1-4, with unresolved D. The CDR3 extends over 16 amino acids. CDR1 is SGHRS, CDR2 YFSETQ, per germline. Between the trimmed V and J ends, which lost 4 bases and 2 bases, there was a span of 15 bases. The CDR3 is CASSTGPGLTNEKLFF. DNA of the CDR3: TGCGCCAGCAGCACCGGACCCGGGCTGACTAATGAAAAACTGTTTTTT.

The CDR3 DNA reads TGCGCCAGCAGCTCAGAGGGGGCCAGGGTCACTGAAGCTTTCTTT. Its protein product is CASSSEGARVTEAFF. V and J are TRBV5-1 and TRBJ1-1; 7 bases map to TRBD1. The CDR3 sequence is 15 residues long. The V gene's germline CDR1 is SGHRS and CDR2 YFSETQ. V lost 3 bases and J lost 4; bases outside the gene matches: 9.

The chain carries TRBV5-1 and TRBJ1-2, with 10 bases fitting TRBD1. V shed 3 bases and J 5 bases; nucleotides not matched to a gene: 10. The V gene's germline CDR1 is SGHRS and CDR2 YFSETQ. The CDR3 totals 16 residues. The CDR3 loop reads CASSSGQGPIFYGYTF. Here the CDR3 DNA reads TGCGCCAGCAGCTCGGGACAGGGGCCGATCTTTTATGGCTACACCTTC.

The chain combines TRBV6-5 with TRBJ2-2; D might be TRBD1 (7 bases). Germline V gene sequence: CDR1 MNHEY, CDR2 SVGAGI. CDR3 length equals 16 residues. The ends were cut back, 6 bases at V and 3 bases at J, with 17 bases in the middle. CDR3: CASSPGGQFHTGELFF. CDR3 in DNA: TGTGCCAGCAGCCCCGGGGGACAGTTCCACACCGGGGAGCTGTTTTTT.

In its sample, this clonotype was seen a few times. This chain connects TRBV5-4 to TRBJ1-1; a weak D match, TRBD1 (5 bases). CDR1 and CDR2 (germline): SGHNT, YYREEE (reference sequence). V gave up 5 bases and J gave up 4 bases, with 18 bases separating them. This CDR3 is built from 15 residues. CDR3: CASSLDLTRGTEAFF. In nucleotides, the CDR3 is TGTGCCAGCAGTCTGGACCTGACTAGGGGCACTGAAGCTTTCTTT. The variable domain in full, with the rest retrieved from reference TRBV5-4 and TRBJ1-1, is ETGVTQSPTHLIKTRGQQVTLRCSSQSGHNTVSWYQQALGQGPQFIFQYYREEENGRGNFPPRFSGLQFPNYSSELNVNALELDDSALYLCASSLDLTRGTEAFFGQGTRLTVV.

This clonotype appeared a few times. This chain links TRBV20-1 with TRBJ2-7, with D perhaps TRBD2 (5 bases). The germline V and J ends were trimmed by 3 bases and 6 bases, with 15 bases remaining between them. Germline V CDR1 and CDR2: DFQATT, SNEGSKA (reference sequence). The length of the CDR3 is 13 residues. CDR3 DNA: TGCAGTGCTAGTAAGTCAAGCACTAGCGAGCAGTACTTC. It specifies CSASKSSTSEQYF.

This clonotype was seen a handful of times. The gene calls are TRBV3-1 and TRBJ1-5; D may be TRBD1 (6 bases). Germline V gives CDR1 LGHDT, CDR2 YNNKEL (reference sequence). Deletions cut 1 base from V and 3 bases from J, with 10 bases between. The CDR3 has 15 residues. The DNA for the CDR3 is TGTGCCAGCAGCCAAGGACGACAGGACAATCAGCCCCAGCATTTT. Its protein product is CASSQGRQDNQPQHF.

This rearrangement joins TRBV7-7 to TRBJ2-3; D remains unclear. CDR3 size: 13 residues. Per germline, CDR1 SSHAT and CDR2 FNYEAQ (reference sequence). V lost 5 bases and J 1 base, leaving 7 bases between the germline ends. CDR3 sequence: CASSEVGTDTQYF. The CDR3 DNA is TGTGCCAGCAGCGAAGTGGGCACAGATACGCAGTATTTT.

The chain employs TRBV14 and TRBJ1-1, with D perhaps matching TRBD1 (5 bases). Trimming took off 1 base at V and 6 bases at J, with 6 bases between the two ends. Looked up from germline, CDR1 is SGHDN and CDR2 is FVKESK. The CDR3 has 12 amino acids. The CDR3: CASSQVRAEAFF. DNA of the CDR3: TGTGCCAGCAGCCAAGTCAGGGCTGAAGCTTTCTTT.

The V and J genes are TRBV4-1 and TRBJ1-2, with TRBD1 identical over 7 bases. Germline V gene data show CDR1 as MGHRA and CDR2 as YSYEKL. The CDR3 runs to 17 residues. With V trimmed by 0 bases and J by 3 bases, 10 bases remained unmatched. CDR3 coding DNA: TGCGCCAGCAGCCAAGAAACCGCAAAACAGGGGTACTATGGCTACACCTTC. The encoded protein is CASSQETAKQGYYGYTF.

There are a few counts of this clonotype. The chain is built from TRBV11-3 and TRBJ1-4, with D possibly being TRBD1 (6 bases). Trimming cost V 5 bases and J 2 bases, with 15 bases left between them. The CDR3 runs to 16 residues. Germline V gives CDR1 SGHNT, CDR2 YENEEA. The CDR3 DNA reads as TGTGCCAGCAGCGCGTCGGGGGGACACACTAATGAAAAACTGTTTTTT. This translates into CASSASGGHTNEKLFF.